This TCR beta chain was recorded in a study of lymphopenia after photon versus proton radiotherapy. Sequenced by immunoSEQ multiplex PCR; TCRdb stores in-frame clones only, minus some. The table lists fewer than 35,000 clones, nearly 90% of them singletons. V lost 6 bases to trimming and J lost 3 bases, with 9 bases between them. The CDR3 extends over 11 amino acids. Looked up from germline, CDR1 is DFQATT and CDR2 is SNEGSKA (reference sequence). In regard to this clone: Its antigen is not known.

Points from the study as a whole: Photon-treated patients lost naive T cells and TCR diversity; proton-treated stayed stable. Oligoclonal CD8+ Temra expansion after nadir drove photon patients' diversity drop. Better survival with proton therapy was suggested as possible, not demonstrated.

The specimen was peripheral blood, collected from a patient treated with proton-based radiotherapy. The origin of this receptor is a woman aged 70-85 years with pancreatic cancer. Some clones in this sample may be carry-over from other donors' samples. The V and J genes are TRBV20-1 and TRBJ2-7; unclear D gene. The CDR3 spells CSADGNYEQYF. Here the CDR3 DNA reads TGCAGTGCCGACGGTAACTACGAGCAGTACTTC.